The clone carrying this TCR beta chain was counted only a few times. Repertoires were generated with immunoSEQ multiplex PCR, while TCRdb's copy carries only in-frame clones and drops some. This table has more than 400,000 clones, 90% appearing once. This sample was included in a study of blood T cell repertoires in COVID-19. The overall study: Sites across the United States, Italy and Spain contributed samples from acute and convalescent COVID-19. PBMCs, B-cell-depleted T cells, or T cells were the source of the cDNA or gDNA that made up the material.

The V segment lost 3 bases and the J segment 0 bases; nucleotides outside the gene matches: 9. This CDR3 is 17 amino acids long. CDR1 is SGHDT, CDR2 YYEEEE, per germline. Recovery among Cohort 3 donors was established by two negative PCRs, clearance, or symptom resolution. The specimen was PBMCs or T cells enriched from blood (not recorded which). The chain employs TRBV5-6 and TRBJ1-5; 7 bases align to TRBD1. The clonotype originates from a man aged 18-30 years who had recovered from COVID-19. CDR3 region: CASSWAGGAYSNQPQHF. The DNA of the CDR3 is TGTGCCAGCAGCTGGGCAGGGGGTGCGTATAGCAATCAGCCCCAGCATTTT.